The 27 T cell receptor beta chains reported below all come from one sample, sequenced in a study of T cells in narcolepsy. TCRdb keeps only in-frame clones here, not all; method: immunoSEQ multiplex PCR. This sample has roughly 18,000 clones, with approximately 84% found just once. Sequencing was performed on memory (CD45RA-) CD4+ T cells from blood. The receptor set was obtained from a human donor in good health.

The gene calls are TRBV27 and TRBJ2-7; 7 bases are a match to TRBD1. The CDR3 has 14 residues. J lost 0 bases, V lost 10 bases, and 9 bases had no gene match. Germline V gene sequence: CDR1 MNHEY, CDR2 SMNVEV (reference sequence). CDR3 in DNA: TGTGCCATCCCATACAGGGGTTTCTCCTACGAGCAGTACTTC. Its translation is CAIPYRGFSYEQYF.

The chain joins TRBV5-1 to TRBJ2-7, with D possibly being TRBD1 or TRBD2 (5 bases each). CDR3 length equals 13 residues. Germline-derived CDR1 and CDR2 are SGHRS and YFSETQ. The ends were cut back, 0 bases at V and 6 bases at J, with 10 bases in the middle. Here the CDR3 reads CASSLERGFEQYF. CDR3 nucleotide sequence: TGCGCCAGCAGCTTGGAGAGGGGATTCGAGCAGTACTTC.

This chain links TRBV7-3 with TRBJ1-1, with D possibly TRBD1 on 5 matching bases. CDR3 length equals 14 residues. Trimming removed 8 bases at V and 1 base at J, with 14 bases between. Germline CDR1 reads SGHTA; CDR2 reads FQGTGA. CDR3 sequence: CASLNPGQNTEAFF. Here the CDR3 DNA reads TGTGCCAGCCTAAATCCAGGACAGAACACTGAAGCTTTCTTT.

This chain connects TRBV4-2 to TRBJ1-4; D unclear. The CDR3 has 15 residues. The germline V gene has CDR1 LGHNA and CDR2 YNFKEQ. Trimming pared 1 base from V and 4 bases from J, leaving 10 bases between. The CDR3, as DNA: TGTGCCAGCAGCCAAGCACCCAGCCTTAATGAAAAACTGTTTTTT. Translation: CASSQAPSLNEKLFF.

CDR3 sequence reads: CASSVGPDPNSPLHF. In DNA, the CDR3 is TGTGCCAGTAGTGTGGGACCGGACCCCAATTCACCCCTCCACTTT. This chain joins TRBV19 and TRBJ1-6; D may be TRBD1 (5 bases). Germline loops: CDR1 LNHDA, CDR2 SQIVND (reference sequence). CDR3 size: 15 residues. V was shortened by 5 bases and J by 7 bases, with 15 bases between the two germline ends.

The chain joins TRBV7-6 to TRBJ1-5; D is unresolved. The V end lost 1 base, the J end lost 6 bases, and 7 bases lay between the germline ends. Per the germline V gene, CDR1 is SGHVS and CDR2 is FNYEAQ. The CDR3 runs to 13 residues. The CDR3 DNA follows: TGTGCCAGCAGCTTAGGGTCGGGTCAGCCCCAGCATTTT. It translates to CASSLGSGQPQHF.

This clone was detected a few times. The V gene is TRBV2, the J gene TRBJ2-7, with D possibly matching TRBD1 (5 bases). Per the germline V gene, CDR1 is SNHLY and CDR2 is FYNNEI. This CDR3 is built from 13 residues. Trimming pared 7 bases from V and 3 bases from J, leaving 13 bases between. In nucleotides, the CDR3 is TGTGCCAGCATCTCAGGGTACGTCTACGAGCAGTACTTC. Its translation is CASISGYVYEQYF.

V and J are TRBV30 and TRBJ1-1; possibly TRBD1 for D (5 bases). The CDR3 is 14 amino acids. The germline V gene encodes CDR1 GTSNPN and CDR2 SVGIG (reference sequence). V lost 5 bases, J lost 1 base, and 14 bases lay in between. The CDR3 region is CAWCPGTANTEAFF. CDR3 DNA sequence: TGTGCCTGGTGTCCCGGGACCGCGAACACTGAAGCTTTCTTT.

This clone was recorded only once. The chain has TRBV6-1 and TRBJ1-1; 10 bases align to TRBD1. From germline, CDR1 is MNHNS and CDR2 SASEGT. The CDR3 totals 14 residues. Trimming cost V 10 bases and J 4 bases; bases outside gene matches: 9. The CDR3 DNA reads TGTGCCACCAGAGACAGGGGGCGCGTCACTGAAGCTTTCTTT. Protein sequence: CATRDRGRVTEAFF.

As DNA, the CDR3 is TGTGCCAGGGGGGGACAGGGTTCTAACTATGGCTACACCTTC. Translation: CARGGQGSNYGYTF. V is TRBV2 and J is TRBJ1-2, with 9 nucleotides matching TRBD1. With 9 bases clipped from V and 0 bases from J, the junction kept 5 bases outside the gene matches. Germline V gives CDR1 SNHLY, CDR2 FYNNEI. The CDR3 runs 14 residues.

CDR3 amino acids: CASSAGQGDNSPLHF. CDR3 sequence (DNA): TGTGCCAGCAGCGCGGGACAGGGGGACAATTCACCCCTCCACTTT. V and J are TRBV9 and TRBJ1-6; 11 bases map to TRBD1. This CDR3 region has 15 residues. With V trimmed by 3 bases and J by 7 bases, 3 bases remained unmatched. From germline, CDR1 is SGDLS and CDR2 YYNGEE.

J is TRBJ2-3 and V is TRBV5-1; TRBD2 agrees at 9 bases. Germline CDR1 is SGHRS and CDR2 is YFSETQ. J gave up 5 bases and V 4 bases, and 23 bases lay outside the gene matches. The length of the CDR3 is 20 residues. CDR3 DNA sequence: TGCGCCAGCAGCCCCCGGGGTAGCGGGGGCAATTTAGGGAGGAGAGATACGCAGTATTTT. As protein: CASSPRGSGGNLGRRDTQYF.

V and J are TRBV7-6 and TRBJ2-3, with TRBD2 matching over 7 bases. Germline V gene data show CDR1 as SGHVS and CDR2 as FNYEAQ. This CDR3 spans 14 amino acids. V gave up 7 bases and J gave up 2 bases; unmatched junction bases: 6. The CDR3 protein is CASMGGDYTDTQYF. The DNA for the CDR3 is TGTGCCAGCATGGGGGGGGACTACACAGATACGCAGTATTTT. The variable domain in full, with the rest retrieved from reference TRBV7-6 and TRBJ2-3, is GAGVSQSPRYKVTKRGQDVALRCDPISGHVSLYWYRQALGQGPEFLTYFNYEAQQDKSGLPNDRFSAERPEGSISTLTIQRTEQRDSAMYRCASMGGDYTDTQYFGPGTRLTVL.

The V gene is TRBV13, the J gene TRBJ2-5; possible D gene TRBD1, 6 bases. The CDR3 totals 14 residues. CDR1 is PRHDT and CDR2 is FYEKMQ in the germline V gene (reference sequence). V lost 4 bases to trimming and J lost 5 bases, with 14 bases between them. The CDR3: CASSSYRDAETQYF. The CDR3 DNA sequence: TGTGCCAGCAGCTCCTACAGGGATGCTGAGACCCAGTACTTC. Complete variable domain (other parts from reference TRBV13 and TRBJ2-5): AAGVIQSPRHLIKEKRETATLKCYPIPRHDTVYWYQQGPGQDPQFLISFYEKMQSDKGSIPDRFSAQQFSDYHSELNMSSLELGDSALYFCASSSYRDAETQYFGPGTRLLVL.

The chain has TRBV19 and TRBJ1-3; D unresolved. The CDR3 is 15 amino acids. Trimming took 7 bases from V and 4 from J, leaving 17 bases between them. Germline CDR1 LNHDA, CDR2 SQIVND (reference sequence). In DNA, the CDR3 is TGTGCCAGTACCCCCGGGTGGACTCCCGGAAACACCATATATTTT. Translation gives CASTPGWTPGNTIYF.

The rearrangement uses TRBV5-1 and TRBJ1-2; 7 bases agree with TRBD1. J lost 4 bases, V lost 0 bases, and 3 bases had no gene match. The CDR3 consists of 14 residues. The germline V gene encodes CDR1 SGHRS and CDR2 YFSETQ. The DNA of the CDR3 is TGCGCCAGCAGCTTGGACAGGGGCCCCTATGGCTACACCTTC. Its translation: CASSLDRGPYGYTF.

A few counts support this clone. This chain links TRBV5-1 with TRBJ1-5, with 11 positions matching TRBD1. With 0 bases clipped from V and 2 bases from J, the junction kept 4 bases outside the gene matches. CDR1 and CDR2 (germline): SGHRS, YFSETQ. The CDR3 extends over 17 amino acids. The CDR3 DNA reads TGCGCCAGCAGCTTGGGGACAGGGGGCGGTGGCAATCAGCCCCAGCATTTT. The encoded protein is CASSLGTGGGGNQPQHF.

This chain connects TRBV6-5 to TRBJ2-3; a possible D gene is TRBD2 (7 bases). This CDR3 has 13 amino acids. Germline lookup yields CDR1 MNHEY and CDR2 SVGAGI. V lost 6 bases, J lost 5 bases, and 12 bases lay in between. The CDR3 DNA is TGTGCCAGCAGGGGGGGGGCTGAAGATACGCAGTATTTT. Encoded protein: CASRGGAEDTQYF.

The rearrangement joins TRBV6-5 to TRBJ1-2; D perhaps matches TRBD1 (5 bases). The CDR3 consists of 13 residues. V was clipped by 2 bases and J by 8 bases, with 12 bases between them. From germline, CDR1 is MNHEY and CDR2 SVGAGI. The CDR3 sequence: CASSYLQGGGYTF. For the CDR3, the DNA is TGTGCCAGCAGTTACCTTCAGGGTGGCGGCTACACCTTC.

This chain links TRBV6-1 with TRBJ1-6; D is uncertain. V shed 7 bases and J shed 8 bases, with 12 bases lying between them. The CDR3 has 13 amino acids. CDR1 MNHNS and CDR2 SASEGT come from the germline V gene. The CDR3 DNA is TGTGCCAGCACCGAGTCCGGAGATTCACCCCTCCACTTT. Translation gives CASTESGDSPLHF.

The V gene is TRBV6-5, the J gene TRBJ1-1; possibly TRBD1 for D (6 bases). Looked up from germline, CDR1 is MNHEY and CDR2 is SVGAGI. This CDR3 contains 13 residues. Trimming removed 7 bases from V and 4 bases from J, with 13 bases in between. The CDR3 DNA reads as TGTGCCAGCACCCCGGTAGGGGGCACTGAAGCTTTCTTT. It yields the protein CASTPVGGTEAFF.

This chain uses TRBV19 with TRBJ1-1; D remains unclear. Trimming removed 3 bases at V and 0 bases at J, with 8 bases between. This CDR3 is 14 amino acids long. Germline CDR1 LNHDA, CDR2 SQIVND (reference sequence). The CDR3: CASSMPGLNTEAFF. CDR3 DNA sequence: TGTGCCAGTAGTATGCCAGGCTTGAACACTGAAGCTTTCTTT.

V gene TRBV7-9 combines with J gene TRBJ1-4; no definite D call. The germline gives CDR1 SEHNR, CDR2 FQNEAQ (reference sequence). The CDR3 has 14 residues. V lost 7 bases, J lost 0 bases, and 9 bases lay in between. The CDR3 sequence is CASTETATNEKLFF. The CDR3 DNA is TGTGCCAGCACCGAGACGGCAACTAATGAAAAACTGTTTTTT.

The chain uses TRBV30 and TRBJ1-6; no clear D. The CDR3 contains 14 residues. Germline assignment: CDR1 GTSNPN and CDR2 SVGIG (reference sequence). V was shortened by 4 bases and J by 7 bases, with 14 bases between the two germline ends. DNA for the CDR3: TGTGCCTGGAACGGACCCTCGGGGAATTCACCCCTCCACTTT. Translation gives CAWNGPSGNSPLHF.

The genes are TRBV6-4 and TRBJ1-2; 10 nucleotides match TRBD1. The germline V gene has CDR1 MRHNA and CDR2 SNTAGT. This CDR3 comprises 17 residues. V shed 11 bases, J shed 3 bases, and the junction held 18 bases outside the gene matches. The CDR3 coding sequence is TGTGCCGTCACCCACCGGACAGGGGGACCGAGCGACTATGGCTACACCTTC. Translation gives CAVTHRTGGPSDYGYTF.

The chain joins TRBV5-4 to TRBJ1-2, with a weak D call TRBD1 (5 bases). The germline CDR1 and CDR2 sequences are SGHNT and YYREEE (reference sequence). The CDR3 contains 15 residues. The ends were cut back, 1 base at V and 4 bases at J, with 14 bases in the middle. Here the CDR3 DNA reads TGTGCCAGCAGCTTGAGCCAGGGACCTGGCTATGGCTACACCTTC. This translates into CASSLSQGPGYGYTF.

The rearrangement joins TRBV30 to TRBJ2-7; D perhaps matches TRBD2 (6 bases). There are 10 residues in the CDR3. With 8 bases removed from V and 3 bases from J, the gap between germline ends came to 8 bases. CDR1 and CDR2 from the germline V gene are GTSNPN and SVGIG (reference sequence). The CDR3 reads CAGGLYEQYF. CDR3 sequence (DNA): TGTGCCGGGGGACTCTACGAGCAGTACTTC.